Below are 22 T cell receptor beta chains sequenced from a single sample in a study of blood T cells in healthy people across ages. Through a sample-barcoded 5' primer and a J-beta primer mix, a second PCR was run for roughly 7 to 11 cycles. MiXCR was run by TCRdb on the 5' RACE reads, yielding one entry per CDR3 protein. The sample records 1 million or so distinct CDR3 sequences, less than 50% being singletons. Material for sequencing was blood. Every receptor here comes from an older woman in good health.

This clonotype was counted only a few times. The V call is TRBV10-3, the J call TRBJ2-1; the match to TRBD2 covers 10 bases. This CDR3 contains 16 residues. Germline CDR1 and CDR2: ENHRY and SYGVKD. With 7 bases clipped from V and 7 bases from J, the junction kept 13 bases outside the gene matches. CDR3 sequence reads: CAIKEPSGRVLNEQFF. The CDR3 nucleotides read TGTGCCATCAAAGAGCCTAGCGGGAGAGTCTTGAATGAGCAGTTCTTC.

Concerning this clonotype: At one boundary the junction diverges from the germline segment, which might be a read error. V usage is TRBV7-8 and J usage is TRBJ1-5; TRBD1 matches at 9 bases. There are 15 residues in the CDR3. Germline CDR1 is SGHVS and CDR2 is FQNEAQ. The CDR3 loop is CASSLGTGSIQLQHF. The CDR3 DNA reads as TGTGCCAGCAGCCTCGGGACAGGGTCGATTCAGCTCCAGCATTTT. The full variable domain, its missing parts supplied by reference TRBV7-8 and TRBJ1-5, is GAGVSQSPRYKVAKRGQDVALRCDPISGHVSLFWYQQALGQGPEFLTYFQNEAQLDKSGLPSDRFFAERPEGSVSTLKIQRTQQEDSAVYLCASSLGTGSIQLQHFGDGTRLSIL.

This chain links TRBV29-1 with TRBJ2-7; D is possibly TRBD2 (6 bases). The V gene lost 1 base and the J gene lost 2 bases, with 12 bases spanning the gap. CDR3 length: 14 residues. CDR1 is SQVTM and CDR2 is ANQGSEA in the germline V gene. CDR3 sequence: CSVEGVSGTYEQYF. The CDR3, as DNA: TGCAGCGTTGAAGGGGTTAGCGGCACCTACGAGCAGTACTTC.

This clonotype was counted only a few times. The gene calls are TRBV5-1 and TRBJ2-7; D is ambiguous. V was cut by 1 base and J by 6 bases, with 11 bases left in between. Germline-derived CDR1 and CDR2 are SGHRS and YFSETQ. The CDR3 length is 13 residues. CDR3 nucleotide sequence: TGCGCCAGCAGCTTGAGGCTAGATGGCGAGCAGTACTTC. It translates to CASSLRLDGEQYF. The variable domain in full, with the rest retrieved from reference TRBV5-1 and TRBJ2-7, is KAGVTQTPRYLIKTRGQQVTLSCSPISGHRSVSWYQQTPGQGLQFLFEYFSETQRNKGNFPGRFSGRQFSNSRSEMNVSTLELGDSALYLCASSLRLDGEQYFGPGTRLTVT.

This clonotype was found a few times. The chain uses TRBV15 and TRBJ2-1, with 8 bases matching TRBD1. The CDR3 is 13 amino acids. The junction had 3 bases not matched to a gene; V was cut back by 3 bases and J by 8 bases. Per germline, CDR1 LNHNV and CDR2 YYDKDF (reference sequence). CDR3 nucleotide sequence: TGTGCCACCAGCAGGAACAGGGGGTATGAGCAGTTCTTC. Protein: CATSRNRGYEQFF.

This clonotype showed up many times. The genes are TRBV29-1 and TRBJ2-5; 8 positions agree with TRBD2. Per the germline V gene, CDR1 is SQVTM and CDR2 is ANQGSEA. The ends lost 6 bases at V and 4 bases at J; junction bases unmatched: 4. This CDR3 has 12 residues. The CDR3 sequence is CSVSLAGETQYF. CDR3 DNA sequence: TGCAGCGTGTCCCTAGCGGGAGAGACCCAGTACTTC.

This chain uses TRBV20-1 with TRBJ2-7; D is unclear. V lost 5 bases and J lost 1, with 15 bases in between. The CDR3 sequence is 14 residues long. From germline, CDR1 is DFQATT and CDR2 SNEGSKA (reference sequence). In DNA form, the CDR3 reads TGCAGTGCTGACGACATCGGGTTATCCTACGAGCAGTACTTC. Its translation is CSADDIGLSYEQYF.

V gene TRBV27 combines with J gene TRBJ2-3; D not certain. Germline CDR1 reads MNHEY; CDR2 reads SMNVEV (reference sequence). This CDR3 has 14 residues. The V gene lost 6 bases and the J gene lost 3 bases, with 13 bases spanning the gap. DNA of the CDR3: TGTGCCAGCAGCCAGACAAGGTTGACAGATACGCAGTATTTT. Its protein product is CASSQTRLTDTQYF.

The chain is built from TRBV27 and TRBJ1-2, with 11 bases identical to TRBD1. The CDR3 has 18 residues. Germline-derived CDR1 and CDR2 are MNHEY and SMNVEV (reference sequence). V was pared by 7 bases and J by 5 bases, with 18 bases of the junction left unmatched. CDR3 sequence (DNA): TGTGCCAGCACCCCTTCTTGGACAGGGGGCGGGGATCCGTATGGCTACACCTTC. It specifies CASTPSWTGGGDPYGYTF.

Points on this clonotype: It may be a read error: a sequence one base away is much more abundant. V and J are TRBV12-3 or TRBV12-4 and TRBJ2-7; 12 nucleotides line up with TRBD2. V shed 5 bases and J 7 bases; nucleotides not matched to a gene: 9. The CDR3 has 15 residues. The chain's CDR3 is CASSRTSGIVNEQYF. CDR3 nucleotide sequence: TGTGCCAGCAGTCGGACTAGCGGGATAGTTAATGAGCAGTACTTC.

This rearrangement joins TRBV6-2 or TRBV6-3 to TRBJ2-7; D might be TRBD1 or TRBD2, each matching 5 bases. The CDR3 sequence is 15 residues long. V was cut by 9 bases and J by 0 bases, with 18 bases left in between. CDR1 and CDR2 (germline): MNHEY, SVGEGT. CDR3: CASSPVGTGSYEQYF. For the CDR3, the DNA is TGTGCCAGTTCCCCTGTAGGGACGGGCTCCTACGAGCAGTACTTC.

This chain uses TRBV30 with TRBJ2-3; D may match TRBD1 or TRBD2 (5 bases each). With 2 bases removed from V and 0 bases from J, the gap between germline ends came to 12 bases. This CDR3 spans 15 amino acids. Per germline, CDR1 GTSNPN and CDR2 SVGIG (reference sequence). The CDR3 here is CAWSLRDPSTDTQYF. The CDR3 nucleotides are TGTGCCTGGAGTCTCAGGGACCCTAGCACAGATACGCAGTATTTT.

This clonotype was seen just once. CDR3 DNA sequence: TGTGCCAGCAGCTTTCGGGCGGTTGTGAACACTGAAGCTTTCTTT. It encodes CASSFRAVVNTEAFF. The chain links TRBV5-6 to TRBJ1-1; D unclear. The CDR3 extends over 15 amino acids. The V end was cut by 2 bases, the J end by 0 bases, with 11 bases between. Germline V gene data show CDR1 as SGHDT and CDR2 as YYEEEE.

The chain links TRBV2 to TRBJ2-3, with 8 nucleotides matching TRBD2. The CDR3 is 16 amino acids. Germline lookup yields CDR1 SNHLY and CDR2 FYNNEI. The trim removed 0 bases at V and 5 bases at J, leaving 7 bases unmatched. This CDR3 reads CASSEALGGGLDTQYF. As DNA, the CDR3 is TGTGCCAGCAGTGAAGCGCTTGGCGGGGGGCTAGATACGCAGTATTTT.

The chain couples TRBV28 to TRBJ2-5, with a tentative D call TRBD2 (6 bases). Trimming shortened V by 4 bases and J by 9 bases, and 18 bases separated the two germline ends. Germline values: CDR1 MDHEN, CDR2 SYDVKM. The CDR3 has 14 amino acids. The CDR3 bases are TGTGCCAGCAGTTCGGGCGGGAAAGGGGAGGCCCAGTACTTC. Translated, it gives CASSSGGKGEAQYF.

The table lists this clonotype with a count of one. The junction shows a germline mismatch at one end, possibly a read error. V gene TRBV7-9 combines with J gene TRBJ2-4; D not certain. The better agreement between TRBJ2-7 and the DNA end casts doubt on the J call. Germline-derived CDR1 and CDR2 are SEHNR and FQNEAQ (reference sequence). The CDR3 sequence is 13 residues long. CDR3 region: CASSVAETSEQYF. CDR3 in DNA: TGTGCCAGCAGCGTAGCTGAAACATCCGAGCAGTACTTC.

This clonotype came up many times. V gene TRBV7-2 combines with J gene TRBJ2-1, with 7 bases aligning to TRBD1. Germline V gives CDR1 SGHTA, CDR2 FQGNSA. The CDR3 runs 14 residues. Unmatched junction bases numbered 5, after V lost 5 bases and J lost 4 bases. Here the CDR3 reads CASSETGQYNEQFF. The CDR3 DNA is TGTGCCAGCAGCGAGACGGGACAGTACAATGAGCAGTTCTTC.

This clonotype appeared many times. The chain links TRBV29-1 to TRBJ2-7, with 9 positions matching TRBD1. CDR3 size: 16 residues. V shed 4 bases and J 1 base; nucleotides not matched to a gene: 11. Germline CDR1 SQVTM, CDR2 ANQGSEA. CDR3 residues: CSVAGERDRASYEQYF. CDR3 coding DNA: TGCAGCGTTGCCGGAGAACGGGACAGGGCTTCCTACGAGCAGTACTTC.

The chain couples TRBV2 to TRBJ2-2; D tentatively fits TRBD1 or TRBD2 (5 bases each). V was pared by 6 bases and J by 5 bases, with 13 bases between. The germline gives CDR1 SNHLY, CDR2 FYNNEI. The CDR3 is 14 residues long. The CDR3 sequence is CASRGDLGTGELFF. In DNA form, the CDR3 reads TGTGCCAGCAGGGGGGACCTAGGAACCGGGGAGCTGTTTTTT.

The V gene is TRBV27, the J gene TRBJ2-7, with 9 bases aligning to TRBD1. V was pared by 7 bases and J by 5 bases, with 15 bases of the junction left unmatched. CDR3 length: 16 residues. CDR1 MNHEY and CDR2 SMNVEV come from the germline V gene (reference sequence). CDR3 coding DNA: TGTGCCAGCACGTCGCGGAGCGGGACAGGGAAGGACGAGCAGTACTTC. This encodes CASTSRSGTGKDEQYF.

V is TRBV20-1 and J is TRBJ2-5, with 7 bases matching TRBD2. V lost 2 bases and J lost 4; bases outside the gene matches: 7. The V gene's germline CDR1 is DFQATT and CDR2 SNEGSKA (reference sequence). The CDR3 covers 14 residues. The CDR3 region is CSARRAGFGETQYF. DNA for the CDR3: TGCAGTGCTAGACGAGCGGGATTTGGAGAGACCCAGTACTTC.

This clonotype was seen only a few times. CDR3 amino acids: CASSSVGGATYEQYF. The DNA of the CDR3 is TGTGCCAGCAGCTCGGTTGGGGGGGCAACCTACGAGCAGTACTTC. The chain recombines TRBV27 with TRBJ2-7; perhaps TRBD2 as D (7 bases). The V end lost 6 bases, the J end lost 2 bases, and 17 bases lay between the germline ends. Germline V gene sequence: CDR1 MNHEY, CDR2 SMNVEV (reference sequence). There are 15 residues in the CDR3.